These T cell receptor beta chains were read from a single sample in a study of cytomegalovirus exposure and HLA in healthy donors. The repertoire was sequenced with immunoSEQ multiplex PCR; TCRdb's copy has only in-frame clones and lacks some. The data hold about 170,000 clones, with approximately 67% observed a single time. Sequencing was performed on PBMCs. These receptors were obtained from a man aged 35 to 55 in good health and CMV-seronegative. Both conserved end residues are part of each CDR3.

J,V,CDR3
TRBJ1-4,TRBV5-6,CASSFYGAGAEKLFF
TRBJ1-3,TRBV5-4,CASSLGSGGGNTIYF
TRBJ1-1,TRBV5-1,CASSRRPGGEGTEAFF
TRBJ1-1,TRBV28,CARPLKRRGRTEAFF
TRBJ2-5,TRBV7-9,CASSLGLQGTGGEETQYF
TRBJ2-7,TRBV5-4,CASNVRGGYEQYF
TRBJ2-7,TRBV7-9,CSSSLVGAPYEQYF
TRBJ2-1,TRBV12-5,CASGLVAGGHSEQFF
TRBJ2-5,TRBV18,CASSPSGNQETQYF
TRBJ2-5,TRBV5-1,CASSFIGVGETQYF
TRBJ1-2,TRBV11-1,CASSWTGGGYGYTF
TRBJ2-7,TRBV6-5,CASSPGQIYEQYF